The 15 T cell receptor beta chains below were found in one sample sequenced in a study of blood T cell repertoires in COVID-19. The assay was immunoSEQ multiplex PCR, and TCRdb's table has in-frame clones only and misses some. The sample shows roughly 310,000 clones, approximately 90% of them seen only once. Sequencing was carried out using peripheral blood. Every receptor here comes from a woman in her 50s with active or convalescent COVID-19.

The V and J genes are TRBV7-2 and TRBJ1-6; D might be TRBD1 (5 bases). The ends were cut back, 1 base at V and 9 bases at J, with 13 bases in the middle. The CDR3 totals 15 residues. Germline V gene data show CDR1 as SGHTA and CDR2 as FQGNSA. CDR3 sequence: CASSLGQGTGSPLHF. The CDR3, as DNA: TGTGCCAGCAGCTTAGGGCAGGGTACGGGTTCACCCCTCCACTTT.

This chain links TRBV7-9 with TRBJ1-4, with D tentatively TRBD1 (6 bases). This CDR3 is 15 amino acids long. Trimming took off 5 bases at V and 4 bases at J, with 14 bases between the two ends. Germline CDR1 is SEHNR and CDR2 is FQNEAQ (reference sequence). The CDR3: CASSRRTEINEKLFF. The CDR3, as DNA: TGTGCCAGCAGCCGACGGACAGAGATTAATGAAAAACTGTTTTTT.

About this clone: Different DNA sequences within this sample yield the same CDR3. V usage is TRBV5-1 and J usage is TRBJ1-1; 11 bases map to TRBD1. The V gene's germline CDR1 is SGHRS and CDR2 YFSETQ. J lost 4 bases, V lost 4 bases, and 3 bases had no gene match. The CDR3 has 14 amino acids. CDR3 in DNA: TGCGCCAGCAGCGATGGGACAGGGGGCACTGAAGCTTTCTTT. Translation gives CASSDGTGGTEAFF.

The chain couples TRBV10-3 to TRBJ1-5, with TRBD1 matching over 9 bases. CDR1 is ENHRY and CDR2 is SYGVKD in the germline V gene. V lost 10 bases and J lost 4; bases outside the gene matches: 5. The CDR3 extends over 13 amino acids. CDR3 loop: CATRDRENQPQHF. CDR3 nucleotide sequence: TGTGCCACCCGGGACAGGGAAAATCAGCCCCAGCATTTT.

The CDR3 sequence: CAGEDREDEKLFF. CDR3 bases: TGTGCCGGAGAAGACAGGGAAGATGAAAAACTGTTTTTT. This chain links TRBV7-9 with TRBJ1-4; 7 bases align to TRBD1. This CDR3 is built from 13 residues. V lost 11 bases, J lost 6 bases, and 9 bases stayed unmatched. The V gene's germline CDR1 is SEHNR and CDR2 FQNEAQ (reference sequence).

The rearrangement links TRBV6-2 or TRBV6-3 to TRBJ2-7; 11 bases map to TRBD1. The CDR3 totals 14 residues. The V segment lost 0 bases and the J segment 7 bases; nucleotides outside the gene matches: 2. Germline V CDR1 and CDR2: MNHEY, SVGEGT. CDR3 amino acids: CASSYSGQGGEQYF. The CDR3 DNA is TGTGCCAGCAGTTACTCGGGACAGGGGGGAGAGCAGTACTTC.

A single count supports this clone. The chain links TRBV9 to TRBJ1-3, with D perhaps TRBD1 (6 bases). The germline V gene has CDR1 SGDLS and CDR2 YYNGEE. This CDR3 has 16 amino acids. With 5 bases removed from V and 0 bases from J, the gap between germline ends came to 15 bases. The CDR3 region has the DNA TGTGCCAGCAGTAACCCGGTGGACAGCTCTGGAAACACCATATATTTT. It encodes CASSNPVDSSGNTIYF.

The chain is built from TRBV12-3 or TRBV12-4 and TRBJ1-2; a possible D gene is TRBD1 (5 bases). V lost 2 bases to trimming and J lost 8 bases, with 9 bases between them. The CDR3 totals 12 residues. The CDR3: CASSLSGLGYTF. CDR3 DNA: TGTGCCAGCAGTTTATCAGGGCTCGGCTACACCTTC.

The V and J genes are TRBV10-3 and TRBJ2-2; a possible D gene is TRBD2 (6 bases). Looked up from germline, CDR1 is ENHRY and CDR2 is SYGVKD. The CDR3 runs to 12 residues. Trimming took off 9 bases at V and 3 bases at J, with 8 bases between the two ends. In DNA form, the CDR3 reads TGTGCCATAGGCGGGGACACCGGGGAGCTGTTTTTT. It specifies CAIGGDTGELFF.

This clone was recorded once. CDR3 nucleotide sequence: TGTGCCAGCAGCTTAGGTTTTCCGGACAGGGAGGACGAGCAGTACTTC. As protein: CASSLGFPDREDEQYF. The chain has TRBV13 and TRBJ2-7; TRBD1 matches 8 bases. J gave up 5 bases and V 0 bases, and 9 bases lay outside the gene matches. Germline assignment: CDR1 PRHDT and CDR2 FYEKMQ (reference sequence). CDR3 length: 16 residues.

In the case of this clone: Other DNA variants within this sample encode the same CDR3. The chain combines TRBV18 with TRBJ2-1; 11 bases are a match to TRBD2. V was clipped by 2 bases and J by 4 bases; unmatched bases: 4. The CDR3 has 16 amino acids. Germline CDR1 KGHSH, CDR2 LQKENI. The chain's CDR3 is CASSPSSGGAYNEQFF. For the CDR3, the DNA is TGTGCCAGCTCACCAAGTAGCGGGGGGGCATACAATGAGCAGTTCTTC.

CDR3 nucleotide sequence: TGTGCCTGGAGTGTCTACCACCCGCCGGGGGGAGATGGCTACACCTTC. Its translation is CAWSVYHPPGGDGYTF. The J gene is TRBJ1-2, the V gene TRBV30; possible D gene TRBD1, 5 bases. This CDR3 has 16 amino acids. The germline V gene has CDR1 GTSNPN and CDR2 SVGIG (reference sequence). Deletions cut 0 bases from V and 6 bases from J, with 20 bases between.

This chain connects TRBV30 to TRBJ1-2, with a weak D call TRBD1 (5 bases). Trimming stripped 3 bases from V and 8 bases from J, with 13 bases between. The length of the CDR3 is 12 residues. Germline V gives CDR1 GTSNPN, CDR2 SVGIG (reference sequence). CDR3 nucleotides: TGTGCCTGGAGAGGTCCCAGGGAAGGCTACACCTTC. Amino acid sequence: CAWRGPREGYTF.

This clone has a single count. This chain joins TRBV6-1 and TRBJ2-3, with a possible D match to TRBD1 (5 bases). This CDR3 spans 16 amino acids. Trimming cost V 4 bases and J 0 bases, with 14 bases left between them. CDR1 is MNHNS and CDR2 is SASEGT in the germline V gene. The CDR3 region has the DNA TGTGCCAGCAGTGGGAGAATTAGGGGCAGCACAGATACGCAGTATTTT. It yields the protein CASSGRIRGSTDTQYF.

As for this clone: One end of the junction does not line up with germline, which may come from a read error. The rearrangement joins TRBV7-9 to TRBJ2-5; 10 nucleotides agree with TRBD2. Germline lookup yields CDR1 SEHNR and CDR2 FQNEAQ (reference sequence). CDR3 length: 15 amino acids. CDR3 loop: CASSQSGGDQETQYF. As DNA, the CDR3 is TGTGCCAGCAGCCAGAGCGGGGGGGACCAGGAGACCCAGTACTTC.